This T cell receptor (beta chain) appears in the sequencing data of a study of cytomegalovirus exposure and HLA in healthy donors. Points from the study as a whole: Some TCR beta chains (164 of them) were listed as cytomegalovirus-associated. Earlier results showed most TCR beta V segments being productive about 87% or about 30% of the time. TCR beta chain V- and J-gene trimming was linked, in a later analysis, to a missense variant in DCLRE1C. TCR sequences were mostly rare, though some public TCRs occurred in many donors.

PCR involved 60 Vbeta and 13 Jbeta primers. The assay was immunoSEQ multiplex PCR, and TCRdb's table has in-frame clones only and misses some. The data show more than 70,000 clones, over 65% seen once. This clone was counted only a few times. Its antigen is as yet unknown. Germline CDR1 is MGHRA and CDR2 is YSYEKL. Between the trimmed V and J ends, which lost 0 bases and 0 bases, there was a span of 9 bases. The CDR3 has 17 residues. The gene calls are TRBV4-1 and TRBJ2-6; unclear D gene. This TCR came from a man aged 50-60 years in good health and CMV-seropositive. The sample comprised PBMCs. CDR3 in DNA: TGCGCCAGCAGCCAAGAGGTGGGCCCCTCTGGGGCCAACGTCCTGACTTTC. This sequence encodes CASSQEVGPSGANVLTF.